These T cell receptor beta chains were read from a single sample in a study of blood T cell repertoires in COVID-19. The table came from immunoSEQ multiplex PCR; TCRdb's copy has only in-frame clones and leaves some out. The repertoire holds 150,000 or so clones, approximately 78% seen once, with 13% to 15% in the top ten. Input material: peripheral blood. All receptors come from a human donor with acute or convalescent COVID-19. The donor label of this sample is uncertain. Each CDR3 is given with its conserved first and last residue. A D gene is named only where the DNA matches it firmly. Clone sizes are given selectively: once, few, many, or a class where the clone is expanded.

V	size	J	D	length	CDR3	DNA
TRBV5-8	once	TRBJ2-7	TRBD1	15	CASRTQGVHQGEQYF	TGTGCCAGCAGGACACAGGGGGTACACCAGGGCGAGCAGTACTTC
TRBV4-1	-	TRBJ2-2	-	15	CASSPSSLAPGELFF	TGCGCCAGCAGCCCGTCTTCTTTAGCTCCCGGGGAGCTGTTTTTT
TRBV4-1	-	TRBJ1-1	-	15	CASSQVRRVNTEAFF	TGCGCCAGCAGCCAAGTCCGTCGAGTGAACACTGAAGCTTTCTTT
TRBV7-2	-	TRBJ1-1	TRBD1	18	CASSLFPGTGDRNTEAFF	TGTGCCAGCAGCTTATTTCCCGGGACAGGGGATCGCAACACTGAAGCTTTCTTT
TRBV11-2	-	TRBJ2-5	TRBD1	13	CASSRDREETQYF	TGTGCCAGCAGTCGGGACAGAGAAGAGACCCAGTACTTC
TRBV29-1	-	TRBJ1-3	TRBD1	14	CSVANRGPGNTIYF	TGCAGCGTGGCAAACAGGGGGCCGGGAAACACCATATATTTT
TRBV7-7	-	TRBJ2-1	TRBD2	17	CASSRGTSGGPMDEQFF	TGTGCCAGCAGCCGAGGGACTAGCGGGGGGCCTATGGATGAGCAGTTCTTC
TRBV19	-	TRBJ1-5	-	17	CASSIGGSGSSNQPQHF	TGTGCCAGTAGTATAGGGGGCTCGGGTTCCAGCAATCAGCCCCAGCATTTT
TRBV7-2	-	TRBJ1-1	-	15	CASSTQQTVNTEAFF	TGTGCCAGCAGCACACAACAGACAGTGAACACTGAAGCTTTCTTT
TRBV25-1	-	TRBJ2-5	-	13	CASRFGSEETQYF	TGTGCCAGCAGATTCGGGAGTGAAGAGACCCAGTACTTC
TRBV18	-	TRBJ2-3	TRBD1	15	CASSPGQGPTDTQYF	TGTGCCAGCTCACCTGGACAGGGCCCGACAGATACGCAGTATTTT
TRBV9	-	TRBJ2-2	TRBD2	16	CASSPRAGVMTGELFF	TGTGCCAGCAGCCCCAGAGCGGGGGTAATGACCGGGGAGCTGTTTTTT
TRBV7-2	-	TRBJ1-2	TRBD1	17	CASSPNSGTGLNYGYTF	TGTGCCAGCAGCCCAAATTCGGGGACAGGTCTTAACTATGGCTACACCTTC
TRBV2	-	TRBJ2-3	-	14	CASSVGVEADTQYF	TGTGCCAGCAGTGTCGGAGTCGAGGCAGATACGCAGTATTTT
TRBV6-5	-	TRBJ2-7	-	10	CARSSYEQYF	TGTGCCAGGAGCTCCTACGAGCAGTACTTC
TRBV19	few	TRBJ1-6	-	14	CASKDRQDNSPLHF	TGTGCCAGCAAGGACAGACAGGATAATTCACCCCTCCACTTT